The subject of this entry is one T cell receptor (beta chain). The antigen remains undetermined. PCR used 60 Vbeta primers and 13 Jbeta primers. Sequenced by immunoSEQ multiplex PCR; TCRdb stores in-frame clones only, minus some. The sample consists of about 120,000 clones, around 76% of them appearing once. The sample is drawn from a study of cytomegalovirus exposure and HLA in healthy donors. The CDR3 covers 20 residues. Germline V lookup: CDR1 SGHVS, CDR2 FNYEAQ. The junction had 22 bases not matched to a gene; V was cut back by 5 bases and J by 6 bases. Study findings and constraints: The study flagged about 160 TCR beta chains as cytomegalovirus-associated. Sequences of the TCR beta chain were said to predict the HLA-A and HLA-B alleles of most subjects accurately. Upon later analysis, TCR association rates were observed to vary by HLA locus, being highest for DRB1 and lowest for HLA-C.

Sample: PBMCs. V and J are TRBV7-6 and TRBJ1-6; 7 bases map to TRBD1. The TCR originated in a woman aged 35 to 49 in good health and CMV-seropositive. CDR3 in DNA: TGTGCCAGCAGCCCTCCCTTCCAGTTCCGGGACAGAATAACTAATTCACCCCTCCACTTT. Translated: CASSPPFQFRDRITNSPLHF.